This T cell receptor (beta chain) was identified in a study of T-cell memory formation after mild COVID-19. TCRdb reprocessed the 5' RACE reads with MiXCR, giving one entry per CDR3 protein. The sample lists around 310,000 distinct CDR3 sequences, roughly 15% occurring once. This clonotype appeared a few times. The material sequenced was PBMCs or a T cell subset sorted from them (not recorded which). The sequence derives from a young man who had mild COVID-19 (a few samples of this study predate the infection). Cell type and time point are not known.

CDR3 DNA: TGCGCCAGCAGCCAACCGGGCCAAAAGAACACAGATACGCAGTATTTT. This gives the protein CASSQPGQKNTDTQYF. V gene TRBV4-1 combines with J gene TRBJ2-3, with D hard to call. This CDR3 is 16 amino acids long. Germline loops: CDR1 MGHRA, CDR2 YSYEKL. With 2 bases removed from V and 2 bases from J, the gap between germline ends came to 14 bases.